A single T cell receptor beta chain is shown here with its context. Its antigen is still unknown. The CDR3 runs 13 residues. Germline CDR1 reads MNHEY; CDR2 reads SVGAGI. After removal of 5 bases from V and 10 bases from J, the junction contained 9 bases not matched to a gene. PCR primers comprised 60 Vbeta and 13 Jbeta primers. As handled by the study authors: Some 80 million unique TCR beta chains, roughly 11 million shared, were counted in a later analysis. Profiled with immunoSEQ multiplex PCR; TCRdb holds only in-frame clones, not every one. V, J and clone size were drawn from that table, and D and trimming were deduced from the DNA. The data show about 120,000 clones, around 63% seen once. The record originates from a study of cytomegalovirus exposure and HLA in healthy donors. General study findings and limits: The study assumed roughly uniform donor sequencing depth for presence/absence analyses.

This receptor was taken from a man aged 35-49 years in good health and CMV-seropositive. Sample: PBMCs. The chain couples TRBV6-5 to TRBJ1-1; 8 bases align to TRBD1. The chain's CDR3 is CASSVDRGVGAFF. For the CDR3, the DNA is TGTGCCAGCAGTGTCGACAGGGGAGTTGGAGCTTTCTTT.